The 8 T cell receptor beta chains in this list originate from one sample, sequenced in a study of cytomegalovirus exposure and HLA in healthy donors. PCR involved 60 Vbeta and 13 Jbeta primers. TCRdb keeps only in-frame clones here, not all; method: immunoSEQ multiplex PCR. Of over 150,000 clones listed, 65% to 80% are singletons. Sample: PBMCs. The receptors derive from a man younger than 35 in good health and CMV-seronegative.

This clone was observed a few times. The J gene is TRBJ1-1, the V gene TRBV6-6; no firm D call. This CDR3 spans 12 amino acids. Trimming removed 2 bases at V and 8 bases at J, with 9 bases between. Germline-derived CDR1 and CDR2 are MNHNY and SVGAGI (reference sequence). CDR3 coding DNA: TGTGCCAGCAGTTACGGGTCGGAGGAAGCTTTCTTT. It yields the protein CASSYGSEEAFF.

V gene TRBV5-6 combines with J gene TRBJ2-3, with 7 positions matching TRBD1. Germline V gene lookup returns CDR1 SGHDT and CDR2 YYEEEE. The junction had 11 bases not matched to a gene; V was cut back by 2 bases and J by 8 bases. The CDR3 consists of 15 residues. The CDR3: CASSFALQGKGTQYF. For the CDR3, the DNA is TGTGCCAGCAGCTTCGCCCTACAGGGGAAGGGTACGCAGTATTTT.

In its sample, this clone was seen once. The gene calls are TRBV7-2 and TRBJ2-5; D remains ambiguous. From germline, CDR1 is SGHTA and CDR2 FQGNSA. CDR3 length: 13 residues. V was pared by 5 bases and J by 0 bases, with 7 bases between. The CDR3 loop is CASSPQYQETQYF. The DNA for the CDR3 is TGTGCCAGCAGCCCCCAGTACCAAGAGACCCAGTACTTC.

The J gene is TRBJ2-1, the V gene TRBV27, with 11 bases matching TRBD2. The V gene's germline CDR1 is MNHEY and CDR2 SMNVEV (reference sequence). Trimming removed 1 base from V and 2 bases from J; junction bases left unmatched: 4. This CDR3 comprises 17 residues. The DNA for the CDR3 is TGTGCCAGCAGTTTATTTAGCGGGGGGGATACCTACAATGAGCAGTTCTTC. Its translation is CASSLFSGGDTYNEQFF.

The J gene is TRBJ1-2, the V gene TRBV7-9; D perhaps matches TRBD1 (5 bases). Trimming took 6 bases from V and 8 from J, leaving 13 bases between them. Per germline, CDR1 SEHNR and CDR2 FQNEAQ (reference sequence). This CDR3 region has 12 residues. The CDR3 nucleotides are TGTGCCAGCAGTTCGGGGGGGAACGGCTACACCTTC. Residues: CASSSGGNGYTF.

The chain is built from TRBV7-6 and TRBJ2-5; maybe TRBD2 (6 bases). CDR3 length equals 15 residues. Between the trimmed V and J ends, which lost 1 base and 4 bases, there was a span of 13 bases. Germline V lookup: CDR1 SGHVS, CDR2 FNYEAQ. The CDR3 bases are TGTGCCAGCAGCTTAGGGGGACGGGGAGGAGAGACCCAGTACTTC. Its translation is CASSLGGRGGETQYF.

The chain has TRBV19 and TRBJ1-3; a possible D gene is TRBD1 (5 bases). The V end was cut by 0 bases, the J end by 1 base, with 16 bases between. The length of the CDR3 is 18 residues. Germline V gives CDR1 LNHDA, CDR2 SQIVND (reference sequence). CDR3 DNA: TGTGCCAGTAGTATAGATGGCTATGCAGGGCCGTCTGGAAACACCATATATTTT. Its translation: CASSIDGYAGPSGNTIYF.

The chain carries TRBV4-1 and TRBJ2-5; TRBD2 agrees at 7 bases. The CDR3 consists of 13 residues. In germline, CDR1 is MGHRA, CDR2 YSYEKL. With 4 bases clipped from V and 7 bases from J, the junction kept 6 bases outside the gene matches. The CDR3 DNA reads as TGCGCCAGCAGCCGTGGAGGGGAGGGGACCCAGTACTTC. Its protein product is CASSRGGEGTQYF.